One sample yielded the 5 T cell receptor beta chains listed below, sequenced in a study of CD8+ T cells in alopecia areata. RNA was extracted and reverse transcribed into cDNA as the sequencing template. Produced via immunoSEQ multiplex PCR; TCRdb's table is partial and in-frame only. The table lists 110,000 to 150,000 clones, 51% of them singletons. The material was CD4+ T cells sorted from blood, obtained at week 0. All receptors come from a human donor with alopecia areata.

J is TRBJ2-5 and V is TRBV7-2; a possible D gene is TRBD1 (6 bases). The V and J ends lost 7 bases and 7 bases respectively, with 16 bases between them. This CDR3 comprises 13 residues. CDR1 is SGHTA and CDR2 is FQGNSA in the germline V gene. CDR3 in DNA: TGTGCCAGCACCATACTGGGGGCGGTGACCCAGTACTTC. Translated: CASTILGAVTQYF.

A note on this clone: Other DNA sequences within the sample encode an identical CDR3. The chain carries TRBV11-2 and TRBJ2-7; no reliable D call. Germline V gene lookup returns CDR1 SGHAT and CDR2 FQNNGV. V dropped 1 base and J dropped 5 bases, with 3 bases sitting between them. The CDR3 spans 11 residues. The CDR3 here is CASSLAHEQYF. DNA for the CDR3: TGTGCCAGCAGCTTAGCACACGAGCAGTACTTC.

This sequence joins TRBV29-1 and TRBJ2-1, with 8 bases that match TRBD1. CDR1 is SQVTM, CDR2 ANQGSEA, per germline. The CDR3 consists of 14 residues. V lost 6 bases to trimming and J lost 5 bases; unmatched junction nucleotides: 9. CDR3: CSVATGTGNNEQFF. The CDR3 bases are TGCAGCGTGGCAACCGGGACAGGAAACAATGAGCAGTTCTTC.

Written as DNA, the CDR3 is TGTGCCAGCAGCTTAAGGAGGAAGTCTGGGGAGACCCAGTACTTC. It is translated as CASSLRRKSGETQYF. The chain employs TRBV7-2 and TRBJ2-5, with D maybe TRBD2 (5 bases). CDR3 length equals 15 residues. The germline V and J ends were trimmed by 2 bases and 5 bases, with 15 bases remaining between them. Germline V CDR1 and CDR2: SGHTA, FQGNSA.

This clone was seen only a few times. This chain connects TRBV28 to TRBJ2-3, with 13 bases fitting TRBD2. The CDR3 loop spans 15 amino acids. Germline V gives CDR1 MDHEN, CDR2 SYDVKM. The V and J ends lost 6 bases and 3 bases, in that order; junction bases with no gene match: 3. The CDR3 sequence is CASSRTSGRTDTQYF. As DNA, the CDR3 is TGTGCCAGCAGCCGGACTAGCGGGAGAACAGATACGCAGTATTTT.